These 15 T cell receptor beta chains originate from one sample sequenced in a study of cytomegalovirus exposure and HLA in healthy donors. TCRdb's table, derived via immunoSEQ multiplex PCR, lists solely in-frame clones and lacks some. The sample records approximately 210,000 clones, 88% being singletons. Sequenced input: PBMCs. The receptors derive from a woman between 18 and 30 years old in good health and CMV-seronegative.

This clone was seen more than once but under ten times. The CDR3 protein is CASSSQGLSYEQYF. CDR3 nucleotides: TGTGCCAGCAGCTCGCAGGGTTTGTCCTACGAGCAGTACTTC. The chain has TRBV5-6 and TRBJ2-7, with a weak D call TRBD1 (5 bases). This CDR3 contains 14 residues. Germline-derived CDR1 and CDR2 are SGHDT and YYEEEE. With 3 bases removed from V and 1 base from J, the gap between germline ends came to 11 bases.

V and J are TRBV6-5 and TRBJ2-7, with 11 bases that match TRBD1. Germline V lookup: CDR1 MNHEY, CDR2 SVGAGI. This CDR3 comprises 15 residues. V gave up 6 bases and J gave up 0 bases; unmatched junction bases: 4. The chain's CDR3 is CASSLGTGGSYEQYF. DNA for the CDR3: TGTGCCAGCAGCCTCGGGACAGGGGGCTCCTACGAGCAGTACTTC.

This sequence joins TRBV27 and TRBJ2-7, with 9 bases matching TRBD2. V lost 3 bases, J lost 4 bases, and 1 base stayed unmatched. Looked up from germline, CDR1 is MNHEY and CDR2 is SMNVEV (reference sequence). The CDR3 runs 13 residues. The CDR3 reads CASSFSGSYEQYF. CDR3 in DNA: TGTGCCAGCAGTTTTAGCGGGAGTTACGAGCAGTACTTC.

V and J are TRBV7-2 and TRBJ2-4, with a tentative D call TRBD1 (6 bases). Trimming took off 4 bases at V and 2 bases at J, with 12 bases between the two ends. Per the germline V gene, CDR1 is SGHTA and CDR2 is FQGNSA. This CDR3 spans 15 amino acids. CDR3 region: CASSSSGVSKNIQYF. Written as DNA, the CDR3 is TGTGCCAGCAGCTCTTCAGGGGTATCCAAAAACATTCAGTACTTC.

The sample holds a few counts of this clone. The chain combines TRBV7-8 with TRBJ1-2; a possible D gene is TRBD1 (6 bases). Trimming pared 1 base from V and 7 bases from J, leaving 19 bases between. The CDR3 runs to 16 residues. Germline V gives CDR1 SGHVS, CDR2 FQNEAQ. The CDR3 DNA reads TGTGCCAGCAGCTTAGATATGGGGCAGGGGTGGGGTGGCTACACCTTC. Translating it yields CASSLDMGQGWGGYTF.

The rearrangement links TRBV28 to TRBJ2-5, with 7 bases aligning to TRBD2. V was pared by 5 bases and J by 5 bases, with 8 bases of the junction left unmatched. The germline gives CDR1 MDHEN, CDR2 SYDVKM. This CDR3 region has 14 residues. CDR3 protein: CASSRARGEETQYF. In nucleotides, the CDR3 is TGTGCCAGCAGTCGGGCCCGGGGGGAGGAGACCCAGTACTTC.

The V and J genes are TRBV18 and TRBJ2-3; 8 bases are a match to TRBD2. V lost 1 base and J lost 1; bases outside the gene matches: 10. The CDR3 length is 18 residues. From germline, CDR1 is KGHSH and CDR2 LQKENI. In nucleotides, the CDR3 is TGTGCCAGCTCACCACAACTAAGCGGGAGAGGAGGCACAGATACGCAGTATTTT. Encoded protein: CASSPQLSGRGGTDTQYF.

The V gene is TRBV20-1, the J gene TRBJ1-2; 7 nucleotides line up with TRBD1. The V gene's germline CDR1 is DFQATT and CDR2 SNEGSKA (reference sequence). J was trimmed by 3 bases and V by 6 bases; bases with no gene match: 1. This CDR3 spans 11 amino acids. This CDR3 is CSAGTDYGYTF. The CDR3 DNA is TGCAGTGCCGGGACAGACTATGGCTACACCTTC.

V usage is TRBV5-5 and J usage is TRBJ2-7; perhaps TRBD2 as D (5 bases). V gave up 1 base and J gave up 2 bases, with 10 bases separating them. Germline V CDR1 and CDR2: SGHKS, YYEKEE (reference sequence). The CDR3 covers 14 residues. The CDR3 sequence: CASSLPTGAYEQYF. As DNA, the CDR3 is TGTGCCAGCAGCTTGCCCACCGGGGCCTACGAGCAGTACTTC.

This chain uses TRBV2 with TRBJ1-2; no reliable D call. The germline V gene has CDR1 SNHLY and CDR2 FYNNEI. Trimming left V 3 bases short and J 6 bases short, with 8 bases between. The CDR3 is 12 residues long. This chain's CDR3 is CASSDGKNGYTF. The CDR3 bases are TGTGCCAGCAGTGACGGGAAAAATGGCTACACCTTC.

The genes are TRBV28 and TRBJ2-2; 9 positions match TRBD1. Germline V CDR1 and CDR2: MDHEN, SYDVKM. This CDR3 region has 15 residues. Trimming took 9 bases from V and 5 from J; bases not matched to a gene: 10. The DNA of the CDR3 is TGTGCCAGTAAAGAGGGACAGGGTCAAACCGGGGAGCTGTTTTTT. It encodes CASKEGQGQTGELFF.

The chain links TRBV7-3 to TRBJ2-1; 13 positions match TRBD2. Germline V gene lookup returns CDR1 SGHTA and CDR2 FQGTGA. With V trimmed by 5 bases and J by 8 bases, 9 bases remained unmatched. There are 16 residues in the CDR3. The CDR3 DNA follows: TGTGCCAGCAGCGTATCCGGGACTAGCGGGATCGATGAGCAGTTCTTC. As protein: CASSVSGTSGIDEQFF.

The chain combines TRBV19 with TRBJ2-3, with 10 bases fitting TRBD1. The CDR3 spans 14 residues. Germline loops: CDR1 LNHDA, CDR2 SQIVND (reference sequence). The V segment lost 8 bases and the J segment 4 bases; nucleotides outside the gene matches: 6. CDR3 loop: CASAGTGVPDTQYF. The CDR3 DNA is TGTGCCAGTGCCGGGACAGGGGTTCCAGATACGCAGTATTTT. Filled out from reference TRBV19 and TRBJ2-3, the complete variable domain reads DGGITQSPKYLFRKEGQNVTLSCEQNLNHDAMYWYRQDPGQGLRLIYYSQIVNDFQKGDIAEGYSVSREKKESFPLTVTSAQKNPTAFYLCASAGTGVPDTQYFGPGTRLTVL.

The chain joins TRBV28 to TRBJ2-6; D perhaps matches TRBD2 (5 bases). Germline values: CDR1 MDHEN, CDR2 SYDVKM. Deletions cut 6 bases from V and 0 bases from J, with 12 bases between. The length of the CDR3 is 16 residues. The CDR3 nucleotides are TGTGCCAGCAGCACCGGGGAATACTCTGGGGCCAACGTCCTGACTTTC. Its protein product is CASSTGEYSGANVLTF. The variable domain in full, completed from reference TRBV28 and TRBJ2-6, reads DVKVTQSSRYLVKRTGEKVFLECVQDMDHENMFWYRQDPGLGLRLIYFSYDVKMKEKGDIPEGYSVSREKKERFSLILESASTNQTSMYLCASSTGEYSGANVLTFGAGSRLTVL.

CDR3 region: CASGTGQRRYGYTF. DNA for the CDR3: TGCGCCAGCGGGACAGGGCAGCGACGGTATGGCTACACCTTC. The chain uses TRBV5-1 and TRBJ1-2; 9 bases are shared with TRBD1. Germline CDR1 and CDR2: SGHRS and YFSETQ. V shed 7 bases and J 5 bases; nucleotides not matched to a gene: 9. The CDR3 runs to 14 residues.